One and the same sample provided the 5 T cell receptor beta chains below, sequenced in a study of blood T cell repertoires in COVID-19. Only in-frame clones appear in the TCRdb table, and some are missing; sequencing was by immunoSEQ multiplex PCR. Of approximately 83,000 clones in the sample, 60% to 85% were seen once. The sample was peripheral blood. The receptor set was obtained from a woman older than 75 with acute or convalescent COVID-19.

This chain connects TRBV19 to TRBJ1-4; D ambiguous. Deletions cut 5 bases from V and 8 bases from J, with 15 bases between. From germline, CDR1 is LNHDA and CDR2 SQIVND (reference sequence). The CDR3 runs to 14 residues. The CDR3 sequence is CASSLWRAGEKLFF. The CDR3 DNA reads as TGTGCCAGTAGTCTATGGAGGGCTGGCGAAAAACTGTTTTTT.

The V gene is TRBV6-5, the J gene TRBJ1-6; D uncertain. The CDR3 runs to 14 residues. The V gene lost 4 bases and the J gene lost 10 bases, with 14 bases spanning the gap. Germline V gene lookup returns CDR1 MNHEY and CDR2 SVGAGI. The DNA of the CDR3 is TGTGCCAGCAGTTGGCGGGCCGGGGTGTCACCCCTCCACTTT. Amino acid sequence: CASSWRAGVSPLHF.

This clone has only a few counts. J is TRBJ1-2 and V is TRBV29-1; TRBD1 is a possible D gene (6 bases). V lost 7 bases and J 8 bases, leaving 20 bases between the germline ends. This CDR3 region has 13 residues. Germline loops: CDR1 SQVTM, CDR2 ANQGSEA. The CDR3 is CSARGIGPGGYTF. The DNA of the CDR3 is TGCAGCGCAAGGGGGATCGGACCTGGCGGCTACACCTTC.

CDR3 sequence: CASSDMNTEAFF. The CDR3 nucleotides read TGTGCCAGCAGCGACATGAACACTGAAGCTTTCTTT. The chain joins TRBV3-1 (or the pseudogene TRBV3-2) to TRBJ1-1, with unresolved D. Trimming took off 5 bases at V and 0 bases at J, with 4 bases between the two ends. Germline CDR1 LGHDT, CDR2 YNNKEL (reference sequence). CDR3 length equals 12 residues.

The CDR3 is CASSLGVSNLFF. The DNA for the CDR3 is TGTGCCAGCAGTTTAGGAGTTTCCAACCTGTTTTTT. The chain carries TRBV12-3 or TRBV12-4 and TRBJ1-4; D is undetermined. Trimming took off 1 base at V and 14 bases at J, with 11 bases between the two ends. The CDR3 length is 12 residues.